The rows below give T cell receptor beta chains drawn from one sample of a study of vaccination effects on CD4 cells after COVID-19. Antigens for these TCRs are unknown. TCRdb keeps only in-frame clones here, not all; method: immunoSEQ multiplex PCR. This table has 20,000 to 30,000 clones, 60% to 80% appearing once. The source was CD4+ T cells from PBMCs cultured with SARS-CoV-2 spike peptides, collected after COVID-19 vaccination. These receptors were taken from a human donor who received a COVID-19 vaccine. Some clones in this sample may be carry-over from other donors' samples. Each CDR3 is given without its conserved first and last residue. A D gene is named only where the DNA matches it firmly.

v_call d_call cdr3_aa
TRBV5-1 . ASSLTGNSPLH
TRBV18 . ASSHITGSTNEKLF
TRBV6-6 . ASGSDRSF
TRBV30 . AWNRGSGELF
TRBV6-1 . ASSVSPGLDNQPQH
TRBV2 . ASSGTKDQPQH
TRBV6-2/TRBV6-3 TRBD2 ASSYSGTTMVAQY
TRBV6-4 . ASSERRSTDTQY
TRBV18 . ASSPSTDTQY
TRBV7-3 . ASSLNIPSGTDTQY
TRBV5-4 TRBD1 ASSLRDSSYEQY
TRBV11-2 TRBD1 ASTQGGSGNTIY
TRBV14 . ASSLEGLTYNEQF
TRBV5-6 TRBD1 ASSLTGGTDVLT
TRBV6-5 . ASSDRGPGGYGYT